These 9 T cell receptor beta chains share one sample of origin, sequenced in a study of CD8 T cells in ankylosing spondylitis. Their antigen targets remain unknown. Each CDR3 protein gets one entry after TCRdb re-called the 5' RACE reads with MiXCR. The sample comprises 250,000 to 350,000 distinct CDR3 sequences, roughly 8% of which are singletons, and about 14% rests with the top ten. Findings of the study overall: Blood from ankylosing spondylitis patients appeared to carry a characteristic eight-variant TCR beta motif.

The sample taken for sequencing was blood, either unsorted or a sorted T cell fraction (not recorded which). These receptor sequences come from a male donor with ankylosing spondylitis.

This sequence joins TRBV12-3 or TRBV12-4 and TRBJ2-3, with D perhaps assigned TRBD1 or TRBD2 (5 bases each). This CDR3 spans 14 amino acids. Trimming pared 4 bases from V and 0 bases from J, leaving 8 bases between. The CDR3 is CASSWDRSTDTQYF. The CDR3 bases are TGTGCCAGCAGTTGGGACCGGAGCACAGATACGCAGTATTTT.

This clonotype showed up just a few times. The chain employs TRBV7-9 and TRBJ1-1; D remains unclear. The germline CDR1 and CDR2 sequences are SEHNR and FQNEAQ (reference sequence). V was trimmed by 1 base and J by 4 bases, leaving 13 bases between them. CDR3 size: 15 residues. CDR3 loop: CASSLVWPRGTEAFF. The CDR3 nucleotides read TGTGCCAGCAGCTTAGTTTGGCCCCGAGGCACTGAAGCTTTCTTT.

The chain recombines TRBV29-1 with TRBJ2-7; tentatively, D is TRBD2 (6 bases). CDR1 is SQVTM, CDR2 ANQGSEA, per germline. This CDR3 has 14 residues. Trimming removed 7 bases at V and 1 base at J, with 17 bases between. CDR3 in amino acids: CSAGRGVGSYEQYF. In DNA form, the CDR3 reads TGCAGCGCCGGGCGGGGAGTTGGGTCCTACGAGCAGTACTTC.

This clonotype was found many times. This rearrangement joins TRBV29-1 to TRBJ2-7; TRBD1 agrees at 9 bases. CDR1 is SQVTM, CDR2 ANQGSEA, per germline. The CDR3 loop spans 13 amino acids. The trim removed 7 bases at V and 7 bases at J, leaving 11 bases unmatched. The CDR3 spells CSAAGQGGGEQYF. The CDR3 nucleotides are TGCAGCGCCGCGGGACAGGGTGGAGGAGAGCAGTACTTC.

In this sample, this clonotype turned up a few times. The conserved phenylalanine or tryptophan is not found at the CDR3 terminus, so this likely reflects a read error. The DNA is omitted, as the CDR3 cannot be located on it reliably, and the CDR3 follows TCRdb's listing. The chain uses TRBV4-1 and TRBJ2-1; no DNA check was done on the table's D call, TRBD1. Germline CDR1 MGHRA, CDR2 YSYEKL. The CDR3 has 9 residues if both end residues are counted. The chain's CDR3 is CASWDPVFS.

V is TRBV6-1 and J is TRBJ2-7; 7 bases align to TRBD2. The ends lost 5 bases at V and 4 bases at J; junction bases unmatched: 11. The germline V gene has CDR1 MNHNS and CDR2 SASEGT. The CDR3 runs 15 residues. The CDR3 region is CASSPPGGSGYEQYF. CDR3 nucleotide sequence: TGTGCCAGCAGTCCCCCGGGCGGGAGCGGGTACGAGCAGTACTTC.

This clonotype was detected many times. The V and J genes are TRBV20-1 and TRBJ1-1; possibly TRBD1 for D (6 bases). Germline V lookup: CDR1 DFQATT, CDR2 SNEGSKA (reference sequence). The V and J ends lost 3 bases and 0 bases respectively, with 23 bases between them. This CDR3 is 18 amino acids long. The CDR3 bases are TGCAGTGCTAGTAGGGTGCCGGGGGCCAACGGCATGAACACTGAAGCTTTCTTT. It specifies CSASRVPGANGMNTEAFF.

The CDR3 coding sequence is TGTGCCAGCAGCTTAGCGTCCGTGGGGGCCGGGGAGCTGTTTTTT. Its protein product is CASSLASVGAGELFF. The chain has TRBV7-9 and TRBJ2-2; D possibly uses TRBD1 or TRBD2 (5 bases each). V lost 0 bases and J lost 6, with 11 bases in between. CDR1 and CDR2 from the germline V gene are SEHNR and FQNEAQ (reference sequence). CDR3 length: 15 amino acids.

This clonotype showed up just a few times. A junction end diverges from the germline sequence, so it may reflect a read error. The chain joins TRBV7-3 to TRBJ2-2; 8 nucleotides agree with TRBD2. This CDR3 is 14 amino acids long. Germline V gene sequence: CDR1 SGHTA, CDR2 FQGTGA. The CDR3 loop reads CPSSPQAGVGELFF. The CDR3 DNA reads TGTCCCAGCAGCCCTCAAGCGGGAGTGGGGGAGCTGTTTTTT.